Listed here is a single T cell receptor beta chain. Its antigen is not identified. PCR amplification relied on 60 Vbeta primers (plus 13 Jbeta primers). In the authors' methods: Tens of millions of unique TCR beta chains, 9.5 million to 14 million shared, were counted in a later analysis. The repertoire was sequenced with immunoSEQ multiplex PCR; TCRdb's copy has only in-frame clones and lacks some. That table supplies the V and J calls and clone size; D and trimming were determined from the DNA. The data contain more than 110,000 clones, 78% of them singletons. The sample is drawn from a study of cytomegalovirus exposure and HLA in healthy donors. On the study more broadly: Among roughly 190 million T cells, an earlier analysis found 90 million to 130 million unique TCR beta sequences. Overall study results and limits: Analyzed later, most CMV-associated TCR beta chains appeared HLA-restricted.

The CDR3 sequence is 14 residues long. The V and J ends lost 2 bases and 3 bases, in that order; junction bases with no gene match: 3. The germline gives CDR1 MNHNS, CDR2 SASEGT. The material sequenced was PBMCs. This TCR was recovered from a male donor in good health and CMV-seronegative. The V gene is TRBV6-1, the J gene TRBJ2-7; 8 positions match TRBD1. The CDR3 bases are TGTGCCAGCAGTGAAACCAGGGGGCTCTACGAGCAGTACTTC. Its translation: CASSETRGLYEQYF.